These 3 T cell receptor beta chains were all obtained from the same sample, sequenced in a study of T cell responses to AZD1222 COVID-19 vaccine. TCRdb's copy holds only in-frame clones and misses some; the assay was immunoSEQ multiplex PCR. The data hold more than 95,000 clones, with about 90% observed a single time. The starting material was peripheral blood, obtained on day 0 of AZD1222 vaccination. The receptors were sampled from an adult in good health.

V is TRBV6-4 and J is TRBJ1-2; 9 bases line up with TRBD1. The V gene end was trimmed by 7 bases and the J gene end by 7 bases; junction bases not matched to a gene: 10. CDR3 length: 14 amino acids. The germline V gene has CDR1 MRHNA and CDR2 SNTAGT. DNA of the CDR3: TGTGCCAGCAAAGGACAGGGGCGCGCAAGTGGCTACACCTTC. Its protein is CASKGQGRASGYTF.

The chain recombines TRBV2 with TRBJ2-5; D is undetermined. V was shortened by 5 bases and J by 3 bases, with 16 bases between the two germline ends. This CDR3 comprises 15 residues. The V gene's germline CDR1 is SNHLY and CDR2 FYNNEI. The CDR3 spells CASSLASYPEETQYF. In DNA, the CDR3 is TGTGCCAGCAGTCTCGCTTCCTACCCGGAAGAGACCCAGTACTTC.

J is TRBJ2-7 and V is TRBV18; no reliable D call. Germline V lookup: CDR1 KGHSH, CDR2 LQKENI. The CDR3 is made up of 13 amino acids. V gave up 3 bases and J gave up 3 bases, with 9 bases separating them. The CDR3 region is CASSPPSYYEQYF. The CDR3 nucleotides are TGTGCCAGCTCACCCCCAAGTTACTACGAGCAGTACTTC.